This T cell receptor (beta chain) was retrieved from a study of T cell changes during pregnancy in multiple sclerosis. The CDR3 loop spans 13 amino acids. The germline V gene encodes CDR1 SGHAT and CDR2 FQNNGV. Trimming pared 3 bases from V and 1 base from J, leaving 6 bases between. TCRdb's table, derived via immunoSEQ multiplex PCR, lists solely in-frame clones and lacks some. This sample has about 84,000 clones, with 94% found just once. This receptor was identified in a female donor with multiple sclerosis, enrolled in a pregnancy study. Here the sequenced sample was peripheral blood, taken in the third trimester of pregnancy. The chain carries TRBV11-2 and TRBJ2-5; D gene unclear. CDR3 nucleotides: TGTGCCAGCAGCTTTTCTCCCCAAGAGACCCAGTACTTC. Translation: CASSFSPQETQYF.